This TCR beta chain was retrieved from a study of cytomegalovirus exposure and HLA in healthy donors. PCR primers comprised 60 Vbeta and 13 Jbeta primers. Produced via immunoSEQ multiplex PCR; TCRdb's table is partial and in-frame only. Recorded for this sample: tens of thousands of clones. The J segment lost 1 base and the V segment lost 2 bases, leaving 1 base of the junction unmatched. This CDR3 has 15 amino acids. The V and J genes are TRBV23-1 and TRBJ2-7, with 11 bases matching TRBD2. TRBV23-1 is classed as an ORF, of uncertain function. The source is a woman in her 30s in good health and CMV-seropositive. Sequenced input: PBMCs. The CDR3 coding sequence is TGCGCCAGCAGTCAACCTAGCGGGGGGTCCTACGAGCAGTACTTC. Translation: CASSQPSGGSYEQYF.